The entry below gives a single T cell receptor (beta chain) sequence along with its context. Its antigen is as yet unknown. The repertoire was sequenced with immunoSEQ multiplex PCR; TCRdb's copy has only in-frame clones and lacks some. The sample includes 90,000 to 95,000 clones, 80% to 90% of them seen just once. Every patient relapsed after autologous stem cell transplantation, and brentuximab vedotin exposure varied. The CDR3 runs to 13 residues. Germline-derived CDR1 and CDR2 are SNHLY and FYNNEI. V dropped 8 bases and J dropped 2 bases, with 7 bases sitting between them. The data derive from a study of PD-1 blockade in classical Hodgkin lymphoma. Study background: Nivolumab dosed at 3 mg/kg went to patients intravenously every 2 weeks. Study outcomes and limitations: Whoever responded completely had baseline diversity much like that seen in newly diagnosed patients.

The chain recombines TRBV2 with TRBJ2-6, with D unclear. The specimen comprised peripheral blood mononuclear cells (PBMCs), sampled before the second cycle of nivolumab. The TCR comes from a human donor with classical Hodgkin lymphoma. The CDR3 reads CASRLAGANVLTF. CDR3 in DNA: TGTGCCAGCCGGTTGGCTGGGGCCAACGTCCTGACTTTC.